This T cell receptor (beta chain) was sequenced for a study of blood T cell repertoires in COVID-19. Germline trimming cut 6 bases from V and 3 bases from J; bases unmatched to any gene: 8. This CDR3 is built from 16 residues. Germline CDR1 reads MDHEN; CDR2 reads SYDVKM. The method was immunoSEQ multiplex PCR; TCRdb's version includes in-frame clones alone and lacks a portion of them. The data hold about 200,000 clones, with roughly 84% observed a single time. The chain links TRBV28 to TRBJ1-2; 12 nucleotides line up with TRBD1. The sample comprised PBMCs or T cells enriched from blood (not recorded which). This TCR derives from a man aged 35-49 years who had recovered from COVID-19. DNA of the CDR3: TGTGCCAGCAGACCACCGGGACAGGGGGCGGACTATGGCTACACCTTC. It translates to CASRPPGQGADYGYTF.